Each of the 17 T cell receptor beta chains below was sequenced from the same sample in a study of T-cell memory formation after mild COVID-19 (dated by TCRdb to the early 2020s). The library came from 5' RACE. The data were produced on an Illumina NovaSeq 6000. TCRdb took the public reads, trimmed them with fastp at Q25, ran MiXCR for clone calling and kept in-frame beta chains. Entries are consolidated by CDR3 protein sequence, retaining the most common genes and DNA. For this sample the table gives fewer than 250,000 distinct CDR3 sequences, of which over 9.5% were detected only once. The leading ten clones occupy approximately 3% of the sample. The sample was PBMCs or a T cell subset sorted from them (not recorded which). These receptors all stem from a man between 18 and 29 years old who had mild COVID-19 (a few samples of this study predate the infection). The sample titles of this study are shuffled in the database, so cell type and time point are left out; the donor was told from shared clones.

This clonotype was counted a few times. The rearrangement joins TRBV4-1 to TRBJ1-1, with 7 bases identical to TRBD1. Trimming removed 0 bases from V and 5 bases from J; junction bases left unmatched: 6. Per germline, CDR1 MGHRA and CDR2 YSYEKL. The CDR3 is 15 amino acids. The CDR3 DNA is TGCGCCAGCAGCCAAGATAGGACAGGTGGAACTGAAGCTTTCTTT. It specifies CASSQDRTGGTEAFF.

V is TRBV7-2 and J is TRBJ2-3, with 7 bases matching TRBD2. The CDR3 is 15 residues long. After removal of 2 bases from V and 1 base from J, the junction contained 3 bases not matched to a gene. Looked up from germline, CDR1 is SGHTA and CDR2 is FQGNSA. In DNA, the CDR3 is TGTGCCAGCAGCTTAAGCGGGGATCGCACAGATACGCAGTATTTT. Its translation: CASSLSGDRTDTQYF.

The chain carries TRBV7-3 and TRBJ2-1; 11 nucleotides align to TRBD2. Germline V gene lookup returns CDR1 SGHTA and CDR2 FQGTGA. V shed 5 bases, J shed 5 bases, and the junction held 5 bases outside the gene matches. This CDR3 has 15 amino acids. For the CDR3, the DNA is TGTGCCAGCAGCCTTGGGACTAGCGGCAACAATGAGCAGTTCTTC. It translates to CASSLGTSGNNEQFF.

The J gene is TRBJ2-5, the V gene TRBV12-3 or TRBV12-4; 7 bases line up with TRBD1. Trimming at V came to 5 bases and at J to 3 bases, leaving 9 bases not matched to a gene. This CDR3 spans 15 amino acids. This chain's CDR3 is CASSRGQLKKETQYF. The CDR3 DNA follows: TGTGCCAGCAGTAGGGGACAGCTTAAGAAAGAGACCCAGTACTTC.

The V gene is TRBV20-1, the J gene TRBJ2-7; D unresolved. Germline values: CDR1 DFQATT, CDR2 SNEGSKA (reference sequence). V was cut by 5 bases and J by 2 bases, with 13 bases left in between. This CDR3 comprises 13 residues. This CDR3 reads CSAAQVTTYEQYF. The CDR3 DNA reads TGCAGTGCTGCTCAGGTCACCACCTACGAGCAGTACTTC.

This clonotype was counted a few times. The genes are TRBV28 and TRBJ1-5; possibly TRBD1 for D (6 bases). The CDR3 covers 14 residues. With 4 bases removed from V and 6 bases from J, the gap between germline ends came to 13 bases. Germline V gene data show CDR1 as MDHEN and CDR2 as SYDVKM. CDR3 loop: CASSSPGAGQPQHF. CDR3 nucleotides: TGTGCCAGCAGTTCCCCGGGGGCGGGTCAGCCCCAGCATTTT.

As DNA, the CDR3 is TGCGCCAGCAGCCAAGATATCGCGTCGGCAGCTTTCTTT. This encodes CASSQDIASAAFF. This chain uses TRBV4-3 with TRBJ1-1, with unresolved D. CDR1 and CDR2 from the germline V gene are LGHNA and YSLEER. Trimming took off 0 bases at V and 10 bases at J, with 12 bases between the two ends. The CDR3 length is 13 residues.

V and J are TRBV6-6 and TRBJ1-2; D remains ambiguous. CDR1 is MNHNY, CDR2 SVGAGI, per germline (reference sequence). V lost 2 bases and J lost 7, with 5 bases in between. The CDR3 covers 11 residues. DNA for the CDR3: TGTGCCAGCAGTTACCCTCTTGGCTACACCTTC. Translation: CASSYPLGYTF.

This clonotype was detected a few times. The CDR3: CASSPSGAGTGELFF. The CDR3 bases are TGTGCCAGCTCACCTTCTGGAGCAGGCACCGGGGAGCTGTTTTTT. V is TRBV18 and J is TRBJ2-2; D is unclear. CDR1 and CDR2 from the germline V gene are KGHSH and LQKENI. Deletions cut 3 bases from V and 4 bases from J, with 12 bases between. The CDR3 extends over 15 amino acids.

The chain recombines TRBV4-1 with TRBJ1-5, with a tentative D call TRBD1 (6 bases). Trimming took off 4 bases at V and 0 bases at J, with 16 bases between the two ends. CDR1 and CDR2 from the germline V gene are MGHRA and YSYEKL. The CDR3 contains 17 residues. The CDR3 nucleotides read TGCGCCAGCAGCCCACGGACAGACATCTATAGCAATCAGCCCCAGCATTTT. This encodes CASSPRTDIYSNQPQHF.

This clonotype was seen a handful of times. V gene TRBV5-1 combines with J gene TRBJ2-3; no clear D. CDR1 SGHRS and CDR2 YFSETQ come from the germline V gene. This CDR3 is 14 amino acids long. Trimming removed 4 bases at V and 0 bases at J, with 9 bases between. For the CDR3, the DNA is TGCGCCAGCAGCACTGGACGCAGCACAGATACGCAGTATTTT. As protein: CASSTGRSTDTQYF.

This sequence joins TRBV12-3 or TRBV12-4 and TRBJ2-5; possibly TRBD1 or TRBD2 for D (6 bases each). The CDR3 is 15 residues long. Trimming removed 2 bases from V and 3 bases from J, with 13 bases in between. CDR3 in amino acids: CASSLRGPAEETQYF. The CDR3 coding sequence is TGTGCCAGCAGTTTACGGGGGCCGGCCGAAGAGACCCAGTACTTC.

The V call is TRBV9, the J call TRBJ2-2; 8 bases fit TRBD1. The V and J ends lost 2 bases and 2 bases, in that order; junction bases with no gene match: 5. Germline V gives CDR1 SGDLS, CDR2 YYNGEE. The CDR3 is 16 amino acids. The CDR3 nucleotides are TGTGCCAGCAGCGTTCGGGACAGGACTAACACCGGGGAGCTGTTTTTT. This sequence encodes CASSVRDRTNTGELFF.

This clonotype was recorded a few times. V gene TRBV7-2 combines with J gene TRBJ2-3; 8 bases align to TRBD2. From germline, CDR1 is SGHTA and CDR2 FQGNSA. Trimming removed 4 bases from V and 5 bases from J; junction bases left unmatched: 5. This CDR3 comprises 14 residues. The DNA of the CDR3 is TGTGCCAGCAGCTACCGGGGGGGCCAAGATACGCAGTATTTT. Translating it yields CASSYRGGQDTQYF.

This clonotype was seen a few times. This sequence joins TRBV7-2 and TRBJ2-7; D gene unclear. Between the trimmed V and J ends, which lost 2 bases and 3 bases, there was a span of 8 bases. The CDR3 is 13 amino acids. CDR1 is SGHTA and CDR2 is FQGNSA in the germline V gene. The CDR3 region has the DNA TGTGCCAGCAGCTTAATAACAGACTACGAGCAGTACGTC. This translates into CASSLITDYEQYV.

The chain employs TRBV6-1 and TRBJ2-5, with D perhaps TRBD1 (6 bases). The CDR3 extends over 15 amino acids. V lost 7 bases, J lost 2 bases, and 17 bases lay in between. The germline gives CDR1 MNHNS, CDR2 SASEGT. In DNA form, the CDR3 reads TGTGCCAGCACCCCGCTTCGGACAGTACAAGAGACCCAGTACTTC. The encoded protein is CASTPLRTVQETQYF.

This chain links TRBV9 with TRBJ2-3; D gene ambiguous. This CDR3 contains 13 residues. The V gene's germline CDR1 is SGDLS and CDR2 YYNGEE. The V end was cut by 0 bases, the J end by 2 bases, with 4 bases between. Here the CDR3 DNA reads TGTGCCAGCAGCGTAGACTACACAGATACGCAGTATTTT. This codes for CASSVDYTDTQYF.